A single sample gave rise to the 21 T cell receptor beta chains below, sequenced in a study of blood T cell repertoires in COVID-19. The repertoire was sequenced with immunoSEQ multiplex PCR; TCRdb's copy has only in-frame clones and lacks some. The table has a few hundred thousand clones, about 87% seen once. The sample consisted of peripheral blood. The receptors stem from a woman aged 55 to 70 with COVID-19, enrolled during active disease.

The chain's CDR3 is CASRLTGQLSYGYTF. Here the CDR3 DNA reads TGTGCCAGCAGACTAACAGGGCAACTAAGCTATGGCTACACCTTC. The chain combines TRBV28 with TRBJ1-2, with D tentatively TRBD1 (6 bases). Germline V gene data show CDR1 as MDHEN and CDR2 as SYDVKM. Trimming removed 6 bases at V and 4 bases at J, with 18 bases between. The CDR3 runs to 15 residues.

The gene calls are TRBV20-1 and TRBJ1-2; D is unclear. Trimming took 3 bases from V and 0 from J, leaving 8 bases between them. This CDR3 has 13 amino acids. The germline gives CDR1 DFQATT, CDR2 SNEGSKA (reference sequence). CDR3 bases: TGCAGTGCTAGTTCACAGTCTAACTATGGCTACACCTTC. It specifies CSASSQSNYGYTF.

This clone has only a few counts. V and J are TRBV27 and TRBJ2-2, with D possibly matching TRBD1 (7 bases). From germline, CDR1 is MNHEY and CDR2 SMNVEV (reference sequence). The CDR3 sequence is 16 residues long. Between the trimmed V and J ends, which lost 5 bases and 5 bases, there was a span of 18 bases. DNA of the CDR3: TGTGCCAGCAGTCAACTGAGACAGGGAGGAACCGGGGAGCTGTTTTTT. Encoded protein: CASSQLRQGGTGELFF.

The gene calls are TRBV28 and TRBJ1-5; a weak D match, TRBD1 (5 bases). The germline V gene has CDR1 MDHEN and CDR2 SYDVKM. The CDR3 has 14 amino acids. CDR3 in amino acids: CAASRGGRNQPQHF. The CDR3 DNA reads as TGTGCAGCCAGTCGGGGGGGGAGGAATCAGCCCCAGCATTTT. Full variable domain (rest looked up from reference TRBV28 and TRBJ1-5): DVKVTQSSRYLVKRTGEKVFLECVQDMDHENMFWYRQDPGLGLRLIYFSYDVKMKEKGDIPEGYSVSREKKERFSLILESASTNQTSMYLCAASRGGRNQPQHFGDGTRLSIL.

The chain couples TRBV30 to TRBJ1-6, with no clear D. V was pared by 1 base and J by 0 bases, with 10 bases between. Germline CDR1 reads GTSNPN; CDR2 reads SVGIG (reference sequence). This CDR3 has 16 amino acids. The CDR3 is CAWSAKQYSYNSPLHF. Written as DNA, the CDR3 is TGTGCCTGGAGTGCAAAACAGTACTCCTATAATTCACCCCTCCACTTT.

This clone was detected a few times. The CDR3 DNA reads TGTGCCAGCAGCTCGCCTTCTCTTACCCGGGACACTGAAGCTTTCTTT. Translated, it gives CASSSPSLTRDTEAFF. This rearrangement joins TRBV7-6 to TRBJ1-1; D is ambiguous. The CDR3 is 16 residues long. CDR1 is SGHVS, CDR2 FNYEAQ, per germline. The V end was cut by 4 bases, the J end by 3 bases, with 18 bases between.

The chain has TRBV27 and TRBJ2-2; 9 bases are shared with TRBD1. The V gene end was trimmed by 4 bases and the J gene end by 5 bases; junction bases not matched to a gene: 8. This CDR3 is 16 amino acids long. Germline V gene data show CDR1 as MNHEY and CDR2 as SMNVEV (reference sequence). CDR3 sequence reads: CASSSLTGGGTGELFF. DNA of the CDR3: TGTGCCAGCAGTTCCTTGACAGGGGGAGGGACCGGGGAGCTGTTTTTT.

This sequence joins TRBV6-5 and TRBJ1-1, with D possibly matching TRBD1 (6 bases). CDR3 length: 14 residues. In germline, CDR1 is MNHEY, CDR2 SVGAGI. The germline V and J ends were trimmed by 6 bases and 1 base, with 12 bases remaining between them. CDR3 region: CASRPGHRNTEAFF. CDR3 in DNA: TGTGCCAGCAGGCCGGGACACCGGAACACTGAAGCTTTCTTT.

The CDR3 reads CASSYGRNEKLFF. The CDR3 DNA reads TGTGCCAGCAGTTACGGGAGGAATGAAAAACTGTTTTTT. The rearrangement uses TRBV6-6 and TRBJ1-4; D is unclear. Looked up from germline, CDR1 is MNHNY and CDR2 is SVGAGI (reference sequence). The CDR3 has 13 amino acids. Trimming left V 2 bases short and J 5 bases short, with 6 bases between.

This clone was counted only a few times. The rearrangement links TRBV7-2 to TRBJ1-1; unclear D gene. V was pared by 6 bases and J by 4 bases, with 12 bases between. The germline V gene encodes CDR1 SGHTA and CDR2 FQGNSA. The CDR3 is made up of 13 amino acids. The CDR3 is CASSLEMATEAFF. The CDR3 coding sequence is TGTGCCAGCAGTCTGGAGATGGCCACTGAAGCTTTCTTT.

There are a few counts of this clone. This rearrangement joins TRBV2 to TRBJ2-1, with TRBD1 matching 8 bases. J lost 3 bases, V lost 7 bases, and 5 bases had no gene match. Germline V gene lookup returns CDR1 SNHLY and CDR2 FYNNEI. This CDR3 has 14 amino acids. The CDR3 region is CASTRTGIYNEQFF. The CDR3 DNA follows: TGTGCCAGCACTCGGACAGGGATCTACAATGAGCAGTTCTTC.

The gene calls are TRBV6-4 and TRBJ2-2; TRBD2 matches 9 bases. The CDR3 sequence is 16 residues long. CDR1 MRHNA and CDR2 SNTAGT come from the germline V gene. V gave up 5 bases and J gave up 0 bases; unmatched junction bases: 4. The CDR3 nucleotides read TGTGCCAGCAGTCACCTAGCGGGGCCGAACACCGGGGAGCTGTTTTTT. It specifies CASSHLAGPNTGELFF.

The chain is built from TRBV9 and TRBJ2-3; TRBD2 agrees at 9 bases. The CDR3 is 15 amino acids. The germline V gene encodes CDR1 SGDLS and CDR2 YYNGEE. The V segment lost 6 bases and the J segment 6 bases; nucleotides outside the gene matches: 11. The CDR3 DNA reads TGTGCCAGCAACCCCGTAGCGGGAGCGGGGGATACGCAGTATTTT. It encodes CASNPVAGAGDTQYF.

The chain is built from TRBV27 and TRBJ2-7, with a weak D call TRBD1 (5 bases). The germline gives CDR1 MNHEY, CDR2 SMNVEV (reference sequence). V was clipped by 5 bases and J by 3 bases, with 11 bases between them. The CDR3 runs 13 residues. The CDR3 protein is CASSPTANYEQYF. DNA for the CDR3: TGTGCCAGCAGTCCGACAGCGAACTACGAGCAGTACTTC.

This chain connects TRBV6-6 to TRBJ1-2; possible D gene TRBD1, 6 bases. This CDR3 region has 14 residues. V shed 2 bases and J shed 4 bases, with 11 bases lying between them. CDR1 is MNHNY and CDR2 is SVGAGI in the germline V gene (reference sequence). The CDR3 DNA sequence: TGTGCCAGCAGTTACCTACAGGGTGGCTATGGCTACACCTTC. This codes for CASSYLQGGYGYTF.

The chain has TRBV7-2 and TRBJ2-3; 11 nucleotides agree with TRBD2. The V segment lost 4 bases and the J segment 6 bases; nucleotides outside the gene matches: 12. This CDR3 comprises 17 residues. Germline CDR1 and CDR2: SGHTA and FQGNSA. CDR3: CASSSMVAGGFGDTQYF. DNA for the CDR3: TGTGCCAGCAGCTCCATGGTAGCGGGAGGGTTTGGGGATACGCAGTATTTT.

The rearrangement links TRBV9 to TRBJ2-7, with no clear D. Trimming pared 3 bases from V and 6 bases from J, leaving 22 bases between. Germline V gene data show CDR1 as SGDLS and CDR2 as YYNGEE. The CDR3 consists of 16 residues. The CDR3, as DNA: TGTGCCAGCAGCGCCGGAGCCCCAACGGTCTCCACCGAGCAGTACTTC. Translated: CASSAGAPTVSTEQYF.

This clone has just a few counts. The chain joins TRBV25-1 to TRBJ2-1; 9 bases match TRBD2. V was pared by 6 bases and J by 7 bases, with 10 bases of the junction left unmatched. Germline assignment: CDR1 MGHDK and CDR2 SYGVNS. This CDR3 is built from 15 residues. The CDR3 DNA follows: TGTGCCAGCAGCAGCGAGGGACTAGCATTAAATGAGCAGTTCTTC. Amino acid sequence: CASSSEGLALNEQFF.

This clone was seen repeatedly, ten times or more. The chain joins TRBV24-1 to TRBJ2-5; 7 positions match TRBD1. Germline V gene data show CDR1 as KGHDR and CDR2 as SFDVKD. J lost 0 bases, V lost 9 bases, and 12 bases had no gene match. The CDR3 has 16 residues. The CDR3, as DNA: TGTGCCACCGGGGCAGGGGGACGAGCTAACCAAGAGACCCAGTACTTC. This sequence encodes CATGAGGRANQETQYF.

This chain links TRBV19 with TRBJ1-4; possibly TRBD1 for D (6 bases). In germline, CDR1 is LNHDA, CDR2 SQIVND (reference sequence). V was trimmed by 6 bases and J by 4 bases, leaving 12 bases between them. CDR3 length: 14 residues. The CDR3 nucleotides read TGTGCCAGTAGCAGGACAGCATATAATGAAAAACTGTTTTTT. Translated: CASSRTAYNEKLFF. Full variable domain (rest looked up from reference TRBV19 and TRBJ1-4): DGGITQSPKYLFRKEGQNVTLSCEQNLNHDAMYWYRQDPGQGLRLIYYSQIVNDFQKGDIAEGYSVSREKKESFPLTVTSAQKNPTAFYLCASSRTAYNEKLFFGSGTQLSVL.

The chain links TRBV10-3 to TRBJ2-5, with D maybe TRBD2 (6 bases). This CDR3 is 13 amino acids long. V gave up 10 bases and J gave up 3 bases, with 15 bases separating them. CDR1 and CDR2 (germline): ENHRY, SYGVKD. CDR3 coding DNA: TGTGCCACCCTACGCGGGACGGAAGAGACCCAGTACTTC. Translated: CATLRGTEETQYF.